This T cell receptor beta chain was sequenced for a study of cytomegalovirus exposure and HLA in healthy donors. Study-wide results and limits: TCR beta V- and J-gene trimming, according to a later analysis, was linked to a missense DCLRE1C variant.

Though nominally healthy at sampling, donors likely had unrecorded immune exposures. Primers included in the PCR were 60 Vbeta and 13 Jbeta primers. Generated by immunoSEQ multiplex PCR, the TCRdb table keeps only in-frame clones and is missing some. The sample has some 150,000 clones, 71% seen once; the top ten hold roughly 3%. Germline loops: CDR1 LNHDA, CDR2 SQIVND (reference sequence). Trimming cost V 4 bases and J 2 bases, with 13 bases left between them. The CDR3 covers 15 residues. About this clone itself: Its antigen is as yet unknown.

The source is a woman aged 30 to 39 in good health and CMV-seronegative. Sequenced: PBMCs. The rearrangement uses TRBV19 and TRBJ2-3; tentative D call: TRBD2 (5 bases). The CDR3 region is CASSKGGLNTDTQYF. Written as DNA, the CDR3 is TGTGCCAGTAGTAAGGGCGGGTTGAACACAGATACGCAGTATTTT.